Listed here are 16 T cell receptor beta chains from one sample, sequenced in a study of T cells in Graves' hyperthyroidism and ophthalmopathy (dated by TCRdb to between 2017 and 2020). Library construction relied on multiplex PCR. These reads were obtained on an Illumina HiSeq 2000. The TCR beta CDR3 regions were amplified from the RNA transcripts. The TCR CDR3 was subjected to a first round of RT-PCR using the HTBI primer set and the Qiagen OneStep RT-PCR kit. TCRdb reprocessing: public reads trimmed at Q25 with fastp, clones called with MiXCR, in-frame beta chains kept. Every distinct CDR3 protein forms one entry, paired with its most common genes and DNA. A total of 550,000 to 850,000 distinct CDR3 sequences appear in this sample, 15% to 20% of them only once. The ten largest clones represent approximately 15% of the sample. Sequenced material: blood. The receptors originated from a woman in her forties or fifties with Graves' hyperthyroidism that later progressed to Graves' ophthalmopathy.

The V gene is TRBV7-2, the J gene TRBJ1-1, with D unclear. V was clipped by 5 bases and J by 5 bases, with 9 bases between them. The CDR3 spans 12 residues. The germline CDR1 and CDR2 sequences are SGHTA and FQGNSA. The DNA for the CDR3 is TGTGCCAGCAGCCCGTACACTACTGAAGCTTTCTTT. It translates to CASSPYTTEAFF. Together with reference TRBV7-2 and TRBJ1-1, the CDR3 gives the full variable domain: GAGVSQSPSNKVTEKGKDVELRCDPISGHTALYWYRQSLGQGLEFLIYFQGNSAPDKSGLPSDRFSAERTGGSVSTLTIQRTQQEDSAVYLCASSPYTTEAFFGQGTRLTVV.

This clonotype was counted at least ten times. The chain recombines TRBV18 with TRBJ1-1, with D perhaps matching TRBD1 (5 bases). The CDR3 contains 14 residues. Germline CDR1 is KGHSH and CDR2 is LQKENI. Trimming removed 3 bases at V and 1 base at J, with 9 bases between. CDR3 in amino acids: CASSPSGTNTEAFF. The CDR3 DNA is TGTGCCAGCTCACCTTCAGGGACGAACACTGAAGCTTTCTTT.

There are a few counts of this clonotype. This sequence joins TRBV4-1 and TRBJ1-2; no firm D call. The V and J ends lost 0 bases and 2 bases respectively, with 10 bases between them. The V gene's germline CDR1 is MGHRA and CDR2 YSYEKL. This CDR3 region has 15 residues. CDR3 sequence: CASSQDNPGNYGYTF. The CDR3 DNA reads as TGCGCCAGCAGCCAAGATAACCCGGGGAACTATGGCTACACCTTC.

The V and J genes are TRBV30 and TRBJ2-7, with 7 nucleotides matching TRBD1. The germline V gene has CDR1 GTSNPN and CDR2 SVGIG (reference sequence). The CDR3 covers 13 residues. With V trimmed by 4 bases and J by 2 bases, 5 bases remained unmatched. The CDR3 bases are TGTGCCTGGATGAAAGGGACAGCCTACGAGCAGTACTTC. Translation gives CAWMKGTAYEQYF.

The chain joins TRBV3-1 to TRBJ1-3; 7 bases match TRBD1. The CDR3 loop spans 15 amino acids. V lost 5 bases and J lost 0; bases outside the gene matches: 4. Germline V gene sequence: CDR1 LGHDT, CDR2 YNNKEL (reference sequence). CDR3 in DNA: TGTGCCAGCAGCGACGGGACAGTCTCTGGAAACACCATATATTTT. As protein: CASSDGTVSGNTIYF.

A few counts support this clonotype. The chain uses TRBV5-5 and TRBJ1-6; D remains unclear. The germline gives CDR1 SGHKS, CDR2 YYEKEE (reference sequence). Trimming pared 1 base from V and 10 bases from J, leaving 12 bases between. This CDR3 is built from 14 residues. For the CDR3, the DNA is TGTGCCAGCAGCTTGTCCGGGGTGGGATCACCCCTCCACTTT. Its protein product is CASSLSGVGSPLHF.

This clonotype was recorded many times. This sequence joins TRBV3-1 and TRBJ2-2; no clear D gene. V was clipped by 7 bases and J by 4 bases, with 19 bases between them. The V gene's germline CDR1 is LGHDT and CDR2 YNNKEL (reference sequence). The CDR3 consists of 16 residues. CDR3 DNA: TGTGCCAGCACCTCCGTGTCTGGGCTCCGCACCGGGGAGCTGTTTTTT. This encodes CASTSVSGLRTGELFF.

This clonotype was detected many times. The chain employs TRBV11-2 and TRBJ2-3; 9 bases map to TRBD2. The trim removed 1 base at V and 1 base at J, leaving 3 bases unmatched. The CDR3 loop spans 16 amino acids. Germline V gives CDR1 SGHAT, CDR2 FQNNGV. The CDR3 DNA reads as TGTGCCAGCAGCTTAGCCCTAGCGGGGCGCACAGATACGCAGTATTTT. Translated: CASSLALAGRTDTQYF.

This clonotype was detected many times. The chain couples TRBV6-1 to TRBJ1-1; possible D gene TRBD1, 6 bases. The CDR3 runs 16 residues. Between the trimmed V and J ends, which lost 0 bases and 7 bases, there was a span of 18 bases. Looked up from germline, CDR1 is MNHNS and CDR2 is SASEGT. The CDR3 protein is CASSEAPRGAQREAFF. In DNA, the CDR3 is TGTGCCAGCAGTGAAGCGCCCCGGGGGGCACAACGTGAAGCTTTCTTT.

This clonotype has more than one count but fewer than ten. This chain links TRBV10-2 with TRBJ1-5; 7 positions agree with TRBD1. The CDR3 has 15 residues. Germline CDR1 reads WSHSY; CDR2 reads SAAADI. J gave up 6 bases and V 8 bases, and 13 bases lay outside the gene matches. The DNA for the CDR3 is TGCGCCAGCGGCGGTGGGACAGCGCCCAGTCAGCCCCAGCATTTT. It is translated as CASGGGTAPSQPQHF.

This clonotype was found a few times. The chain is built from TRBV20-1 and TRBJ2-7, with TRBD1 matching over 9 bases. V trimming: 8 bases; J trimming: 5 bases; junction bases outside the gene matches: 7. The CDR3 consists of 12 residues. Germline CDR1 DFQATT, CDR2 SNEGSKA (reference sequence). The CDR3 DNA sequence: TGCAGTCTACAGGGGGCTAGGCACGAGCAGTACTTC. Protein sequence: CSLQGARHEQYF.

The table lists this clonotype with a few counts. This chain uses TRBV29-1 with TRBJ1-2; D is perhaps TRBD1 (5 bases). The CDR3 extends over 11 amino acids. Germline CDR1 SQVTM, CDR2 ANQGSEA. V lost 6 bases and J lost 8, with 13 bases in between. This CDR3 is CSVGRQGGYTF. The CDR3 DNA follows: TGCAGCGTCGGGCGCCAGGGCGGCTACACCTTC. The variable domain in full, completed from reference TRBV29-1 and TRBJ1-2, reads SAVISQKPSRDICQRGTSLTIQCQVDSQVTMMFWYRQQPGQSLTLIATANQGSEATYESGFVIDKFPISRPNLTFSTLTVSNMSPEDSSIYLCSVGRQGGYTFGSGTRLTVV.

This clonotype was seen many times. The chain links TRBV11-2 to TRBJ2-3; 12 bases are shared with TRBD2. The CDR3 has 17 residues. Trimming took 3 bases from V and 8 from J; bases not matched to a gene: 12. Germline CDR1 SGHAT, CDR2 FQNNGV. CDR3: CASSFPGLAGSQGTQYF. CDR3 DNA sequence: TGTGCCAGCAGCTTTCCGGGACTAGCGGGTTCCCAGGGTACGCAGTATTTT.

Turning to this clonotype: A single base separates this from a much larger clone, so it may be a read error. J is TRBJ1-1 and V is TRBV20-1; D possibly corresponds to TRBD1 (5 bases). The CDR3 runs to 14 residues. The V end lost 0 bases, the J end lost 1 base, and 9 bases lay between the germline ends. Germline V gene sequence: CDR1 DFQATT, CDR2 SNEGSKA (reference sequence). The CDR3 reads CSARDPRANTEAFF. The CDR3 DNA follows: TGCAGTGCTAGAGACCCCAGGGCGAACACTGAAGCTTTCTTT.

The rearrangement joins TRBV19 to TRBJ1-1; perhaps TRBD1 as D (5 bases). V lost 5 bases to trimming and J lost 2 bases, with 18 bases between them. Germline lookup yields CDR1 LNHDA and CDR2 SQIVND (reference sequence). This CDR3 has 16 amino acids. The DNA for the CDR3 is TGTGCCAGTAGTTGGGACTCCCGGGGCCCCAACACTGAAGCTTTCTTT. Translation: CASSWDSRGPNTEAFF.

The chain recombines TRBV5-6 with TRBJ1-5; a weak D match, TRBD1 (5 bases). In germline, CDR1 is SGHDT, CDR2 YYEEEE. The ends were cut back, 2 bases at V and 3 bases at J, with 12 bases in the middle. The CDR3 runs to 15 residues. CDR3 sequence (DNA): TGTGCCAGCAGCTTCCGGGACGGACTCAATCAGCCCCAGCATTTT. It encodes CASSFRDGLNQPQHF.